This TCR beta chain was observed in a study of vaccination effects on CD4 cells after COVID-19 (dated 2022 in TCRdb). As for the study more broadly: Each participant got two doses of an mRNA SARS-CoV-2 vaccine, either BNT162b2 or mRNA-1273. Pre-vaccine samples were drawn from a couple of convalescent patients 16 days and one week before the first dose, at 142 and 148 days after COVID-19 diagnosis. In both COVID-19 convalescent patients and infection-naive vaccine recipients, the study compared SARS-CoV-2 spike-specific CD4+ TCR repertoires from before mRNA vaccination with those from after it. A total of roughly 9 COVID-19 convalescent patients and a few SARS-CoV-2-naive healthy vaccine recipients were included in the full study. Cultures from other donors in the study were sequenced using the Oncomine TCR Beta short-read assay on an Illumina iSeq 100.

Beyond this particular receptor, the publication reports: Only a small number of convalescent patients were included, and no early post-infection timepoints were available, which limited the study. Clones induced by infection and clones induced by vaccination both contracted markedly at late timepoints after vaccination, which fits with T cell responses waning over time. Among convalescent patients, the spike-reactive repertoire after vaccination was made up mainly of new vaccine-induced clones that were largely distinct from the clones induced by infection.

For this clone: It has no known antigen specificity. Qualities for individual bases were not recorded, and no much larger clone is one base off.

The library was obtained by the immunoSEQ multiplex PCR assay. DNA from the CD4+ T cells that had been cultured and isolated underwent TCR beta CDR3 sequencing. Under the source paper's analysis protocol: The analysis removed non-productive TCR sequences, trimmed reads to the CDR3 region, and retained only CDR3s that were 7 or more amino acids long. Antigen-specific clonotypes were identified with the MANAFEST web app by comparing expansion in peptide wells against reference cultures. To be called positive, a clone needed expansion at FDR<0.05 compared with the reference and with all other wells, an odds ratio greater than 5, and a frequency greater than 0.1% in two replicate wells. A clonotype was defined as cross-reactive if the clonotype was significantly expanded both in SARS-CoV-2 spike wells and in at least one common cold coronavirus spike condition. CDR3 similarity was assessed by Levenshtein distance using the stringdist R package, and unrooted trees were constructed with ape in R 3.6.1. Entries here come from immuneACCESS through TCRdb and include only in-frame sequences with V and J called. Some clones fail to appear in such tables; in the studies checked, an unresolved V gene covers under half of the shortfall, and the cause of the remainder is unknown. V and J calls and clone size are given by that table; D and trimming were obtained from the DNA. This sample gives around 47,000 clones in total; approximately 70% of them show up just once. The ten largest clones capture about 30% of the sample.

To identify antigen-specific CD4+ T cell clonotypes by their expansion, the ViraFEST assay first stimulated PBMC with viral peptide pools and then applied TCR sequencing. After approximately eleven days of culture, CD4+ T cells were isolated with the EasySep CD4+ T cell isolation kit. Convalescent patients had PCR-confirmed SARS-CoV-2 infection between March and December 2020, before Alpha, Beta and Delta variants emerged in the United States. Under 2.5 million PBMC per well were cultured with approximately 10 ug/ml peptides in IMDM containing around 5.3% human AB serum, approximately 10 IU/ml IL-2 and gentamicin. Half of the culture medium was replaced with fresh IL-2-containing medium on days 3 and 7. Each peptide stimulation condition was cultured in triplicate wells unless otherwise noted. Using Ficoll-Paque Plus gradient centrifugation, PBMC were separated from whole blood and then either used fresh or cryopreserved at -140C. Genomic DNA was extracted from cultured CD4+ T cells with the QIAamp micro DNA kit.

The CDR3 contains 17 residues, cysteine and phenylalanine counted. The entry retains the CDR3 DNA only, 51 bases that are in frame from base 1. Ends trimmed: V by 5 bases, J by 0 bases; bases unmatched to a gene: 6. The germline V gene yields KGHDR for CDR1 and SFDVKD for CDR2. The chain joins TRBV24-1 to TRBJ2-1, with TRBD2 matching 10 junction bases. This receptor was obtained from a human donor who had a prior SARS-CoV-2 infection. Source: CD4+ T cells from PBMCs cultured with a peptide pool, taken before COVID-19 vaccination. The nucleotide sequence is given as TGTGCCACCAGTGCCGGGACTAGCGAGACCTCCTACAATGAGCAGTTCTTC. This translates into CATSAGTSETSYNEQFF.